These 19 T cell receptor beta chains originate from one sample sequenced in a study of blood T cell repertoires in COVID-19. The repertoire was sequenced with immunoSEQ multiplex PCR; TCRdb's copy has only in-frame clones and lacks some. The table lists about 45,000 clones, about 88% of them singletons. The specimen was peripheral blood. The receptors were gathered from a human donor in a cohort sampled during active COVID-19.

This chain joins TRBV5-1 and TRBJ2-5, with TRBD2 matching over 10 bases. This CDR3 contains 16 residues. V shed 2 bases, J shed 2 bases, and the junction held 6 bases outside the gene matches. In germline, CDR1 is SGHRS, CDR2 YFSETQ. CDR3 coding DNA: TGCGCCAGCAGCTTAGGGATAGCGGGGGGACAAGAGACCCAGTACTTC. Translation gives CASSLGIAGGQETQYF.

The chain employs TRBV2 and TRBJ1-5; TRBD1 agrees at 7 bases. Per the germline V gene, CDR1 is SNHLY and CDR2 is FYNNEI. With V trimmed by 6 bases and J by 2 bases, 7 bases remained unmatched. This CDR3 contains 15 residues. The DNA for the CDR3 is TGTGCCAGCAGGGTAGAAGACAGGGGCAATCAGCCCCAGCATTTT. This codes for CASRVEDRGNQPQHF.

The chain employs TRBV6-5 and TRBJ1-1, with D perhaps matching TRBD1 (5 bases). Trimming left V 6 bases short and J 1 base short, with 12 bases between. The CDR3 totals 14 residues. Germline V gene data show CDR1 as MNHEY and CDR2 as SVGAGI. DNA for the CDR3: TGTGCCAGCAGGAGGGGACTCTCGAACACTGAAGCTTTCTTT. Amino acid sequence: CASRRGLSNTEAFF.

V and J are TRBV19 and TRBJ2-7, with 10 bases aligning to TRBD2. V shed 7 bases, J shed 6 bases, and the junction held 12 bases outside the gene matches. The CDR3 runs to 15 residues. From germline, CDR1 is LNHDA and CDR2 SQIVND (reference sequence). CDR3 sequence (DNA): TGTGCCAGTAAGGGGGCTAGCGGGAGAACGATCGAGCAGTACTTC. Translation: CASKGASGRTIEQYF.

The rearrangement uses TRBV7-9 and TRBJ1-5; D gene ambiguous. Trimming cost V 3 bases and J 7 bases, with 7 bases left between them. CDR3 length: 12 residues. Germline-derived CDR1 and CDR2 are SEHNR and FQNEAQ (reference sequence). The CDR3 DNA reads as TGTGCCAGCAGCTTTCAGAGGCAGCCCCAGCATTTT. This codes for CASSFQRQPQHF.

The J gene is TRBJ1-3, the V gene TRBV19; D is ambiguous. The CDR3 loop spans 13 amino acids. V was clipped by 7 bases and J by 3 bases, with 10 bases between them. The germline V gene encodes CDR1 LNHDA and CDR2 SQIVND (reference sequence). The CDR3 spells CASILTGGNTIYF. Written as DNA, the CDR3 is TGTGCCAGTATCCTGACGGGTGGAAACACCATATATTTT.

V gene TRBV29-1 combines with J gene TRBJ2-1; a weak D match, TRBD2 (6 bases). V gave up 5 bases and J gave up 4 bases, with 12 bases separating them. Germline CDR1 SQVTM, CDR2 ANQGSEA. CDR3 length: 13 residues. CDR3 DNA sequence: TGCAGCGTTTTCCCGGGACTTTACAATGAGCAGTTCTTC. This sequence encodes CSVFPGLYNEQFF.

The CDR3: CASSILGALQYF. The CDR3 DNA reads TGTGCCAGCTCTATCTTAGGGGCCTTGCAGTACTTC. The chain combines TRBV28 with TRBJ2-4, with D tentatively TRBD1 (5 bases). With 8 bases removed from V and 13 bases from J, the gap between germline ends came to 18 bases. From germline, CDR1 is MDHEN and CDR2 SYDVKM. The CDR3 runs to 12 residues.

The V call is TRBV9, the J call TRBJ2-3, with D uncertain. The CDR3 contains 13 residues. V lost 4 bases and J 5 bases, leaving 11 bases between the germline ends. Germline CDR1 is SGDLS and CDR2 is YYNGEE. CDR3: CASSPWSVDTQYF. As DNA, the CDR3 is TGTGCCAGCAGCCCATGGAGTGTAGATACGCAGTATTTT.

The chain employs TRBV7-9 and TRBJ2-3; D may be TRBD2 (6 bases). V lost 5 bases, J lost 4 bases, and 10 bases lay in between. The CDR3 loop spans 13 amino acids. The germline gives CDR1 SEHNR, CDR2 FQNEAQ (reference sequence). The CDR3 protein is CASSPRRADTQYF. The CDR3, as DNA: TGTGCCAGCAGCCCCCGGAGGGCAGATACGCAGTATTTT.

The chain joins TRBV6-2 or TRBV6-3 to TRBJ1-1, with a weak D call TRBD1 (5 bases). V dropped 0 bases and J dropped 4 bases, with 12 bases sitting between them. The germline CDR1 and CDR2 sequences are MNHEY and SVGEGT. The CDR3 sequence is 15 residues long. CDR3 in DNA: TGTGCCAGCAGTTACTCGATTGGGGGGGGCACTGAAGCTTTCTTT. Translated, it gives CASSYSIGGGTEAFF.

This chain uses TRBV29-1 with TRBJ1-1, with D unclear. The V end was cut by 4 bases, the J end by 1 base, with 13 bases between. Per the germline V gene, CDR1 is SQVTM and CDR2 is ANQGSEA. The CDR3 runs 14 residues. CDR3 protein: CSVGPGDQNTEAFF. CDR3 DNA sequence: TGCAGCGTTGGGCCCGGGGATCAGAACACTGAAGCTTTCTTT.

This chain links TRBV5-4 with TRBJ1-2; 8 bases align to TRBD1. The V segment lost 4 bases and the J segment 4 bases; nucleotides outside the gene matches: 6. The CDR3 covers 14 residues. Germline CDR1 reads SGHNT; CDR2 reads YYREEE (reference sequence). The CDR3, as DNA: TGTGCCAGCAGCGTAAGACAGGGGAGCTATGGCTACACCTTC. It codes for CASSVRQGSYGYTF. Supplemented by reference TRBV5-4 and TRBJ1-2, the full variable domain reads ETGVTQSPTHLIKTRGQQVTLRCSSQSGHNTVSWYQQALGQGPQFIFQYYREEENGRGNFPPRFSGLQFPNYSSELNVNALELDDSALYLCASSVRQGSYGYTFGSGTRLTVV.

This chain joins TRBV5-1 and TRBJ1-2; the D gene is possibly TRBD1 (6 bases). CDR3 length: 14 amino acids. The ends were cut back, 0 bases at V and 5 bases at J, with 11 bases in the middle. Germline V gene lookup returns CDR1 SGHRS and CDR2 YFSETQ. The CDR3: CASSLAGEGYGYTF. The CDR3 DNA is TGCGCCAGCAGCTTGGCAGGGGAGGGGTATGGCTACACCTTC.

The gene calls are TRBV5-4 and TRBJ2-3; 9 bases agree with TRBD2. Germline V gene sequence: CDR1 SGHNT, CDR2 YYREEE (reference sequence). With 0 bases clipped from V and 3 bases from J, the junction kept 8 bases outside the gene matches. CDR3 length equals 17 residues. The CDR3, as DNA: TGTGCCAGCAGCTTGGGCGGGGGGGTAAAAGTAACAGATACGCAGTATTTT. Translating gives CASSLGGGVKVTDTQYF.

The J gene is TRBJ2-1, the V gene TRBV7-9, with 9 bases that match TRBD2. V gave up 3 bases and J gave up 6 bases; unmatched junction bases: 12. CDR3 length equals 17 residues. Germline CDR1 reads SEHNR; CDR2 reads FQNEAQ (reference sequence). In nucleotides, the CDR3 is TGTGCCAGCAGCTTGGGGCTAGCGGGGAGAGGGGTCAATGAGCAGTTCTTC. Translated: CASSLGLAGRGVNEQFF. The entire variable domain, with the rest obtained from reference TRBV7-9 and TRBJ2-1, is as follows: DTGVSQNPRHKITKRGQNVTFRCDPISEHNRLYWYRQTLGQGPEFLTYFQNEAQLEKSRLLSDRFSAERPKGSFSTLEIQRTEQGDSAMYLCASSLGLAGRGVNEQFFGPGTRLTVL.

This chain joins TRBV2 and TRBJ1-6; 9 bases match TRBD1. CDR1 is SNHLY, CDR2 FYNNEI, per germline. The junction had 11 bases not matched to a gene; V was cut back by 6 bases and J by 8 bases. The CDR3 consists of 16 residues. CDR3 bases: TGTGCCAGCAGCCCCACCGGGACAGGGACCCATTCACCCCTCCACTTT. As protein: CASSPTGTGTHSPLHF. The full variable domain, its missing parts supplied by reference TRBV2 and TRBJ1-6, is EPEVTQTPSHQVTQMGQEVILRCVPISNHLYFYWYRQILGQKVEFLVSFYNNEISEKSEIFDDQFSVERPDGSNFTLKIRSTKLEDSAMYFCASSPTGTGTHSPLHFGNGTRLTVT.

This chain joins TRBV15 and TRBJ2-1, with TRBD1 matching 8 bases. The junction had 4 bases not matched to a gene; V was cut back by 5 bases and J by 7 bases. The CDR3 has 13 amino acids. Germline V gives CDR1 LNHNV, CDR2 YYDKDF (reference sequence). CDR3 amino acids: CATSFDRGNEQFF. The CDR3 bases are TGTGCCACCAGCTTCGACAGGGGTAATGAGCAGTTCTTC.

The chain links TRBV5-1 to TRBJ2-7; D perhaps matches TRBD2 (6 bases). The CDR3 is 14 amino acids. V lost 0 bases to trimming and J lost 7 bases, with 14 bases between them. The V gene's germline CDR1 is SGHRS and CDR2 YFSETQ. As DNA, the CDR3 is TGCGCCAGCAGCTTGGCCGGGAGTACCAGGGAGCAGTACTTC. The encoded protein is CASSLAGSTREQYF.